This TCR beta chain stems from a study of blood T cell repertoires in COVID-19. Overall study context: There were acute and convalescent COVID-19 samples, and they came from the United States, Italy and Spain.

Clones were sequenced by immunoSEQ multiplex PCR, and TCRdb holds only the in-frame ones, with some missing. The table lists 250,000 to 300,000 clones, about 90% of them singletons. There are 17 residues in the CDR3. Sequences were obtained from peripheral blood. The clonotype was recovered from a woman aged 55-75 years with COVID-19, enrolled during active disease. The chain is built from TRBV21-1 and TRBJ1-4. TRBV21-1 constitutes a pseudogene. DNA for the CDR3: TGTGCCAGCAGCAAAGCGGGGGGTTTGGGGTCTAATGAAAAACTGTTTTTT. Encoded protein: CASSKAGGLGSNEKLFF.